The T cell receptor beta chain described here comes from a study of shared clonotypes between healthy human individuals (dated by TCRdb to 2020 to 2021). Background on the whole study: Three men and two women, aged 18 to 49 years, made up the cohort. For each donor, CD4 naive and CD4 memory were each given three plates, CD8 naive was given two plates, and CD8 memory was given one plate. To estimate repertoire size and how much clonotypes are shared between individuals, the study performed deep sequencing of blood TCR repertoires from a handful of healthy adults. Libraries were prepared and TCR repertoires were sequenced by different laboratories using diverse techniques, in order to increase sequencing depth and limit assay-specific biases. Leukapheresis yielded between about 0.8 and 9.5 billion PBMCs per donor.

CDR1 and CDR2 (LGHNA, YNFKEQ) derive from the germline V gene. V is trimmed back by 3 bases and J by 2 bases, and the junction contains 4 bases that no gene match accounts for. The CDR3, from cysteine to phenylalanine, totals 15 residues. Only CDR3 DNA is held: 45 bases, read in frame from base 1. TCR CDR3 regions were amplified from genomic DNA by multiplex PCR using the deep immunoSEQ assay. For each cell subset, the extracted genomic DNA was distributed evenly across all wells of several immunoSEQ 96-well plates, and each plate served as one replicate. Each replicate PCR for sorted subsets received around 200 ng genomic DNA, equal to tens of thousands of T cell genomes. Purified libraries were measured with a Qubit 3.0 fluorometer, size-checked on a Bioanalyzer 2100, and measured again with the KAPA Library Quantification kit. A separate single-read 150-cycle Illumina NextSeq 550 flow cell was used to sequence each immunoSEQ 96-well plate. Per the original workflow: The immunoSEQ output contained only junctional sequences without quality scores, so filtering could not match that applied to full-length reads. Sequences were annotated with PyIR, a Python wrapper for IgBLAST v1.9, using IMGT germline references to assign V/J genes and CDR3. Any read was removed if the V/J assignment was weak (E-value above 1e-6), the CDR3 was missing, or the read contained stop codons, out-of-frame junctions, or ambiguous translated residues. A V3J clonotype was defined by an identical inferred V gene, J gene, and CDR3 amino acid sequence. The percentage overlap between two repertoires was calculated by dividing the number of shared unique clonotypes by the size of the smaller repertoire. Richness of each repertoire was evaluated using RTK rarefaction, the Chao1 estimator, and Recon v2.1 estimates of unobserved clonotypes. For all TCRbeta clonotypes obtained by the gDNA method from a handful of donors, generation probabilities were computed with OLGA. TCRdb took this table from immuneACCESS and kept in-frame rearrangements with V and J called. Such tables lack part of the clones; where checked against another copy, unresolved V genes explain under half of the gap, and the rest is unexplained. The DNA was the basis for D and trimming; V, J and clone size are from that table. This sample holds approximately 350,000 clones; 90% to 98% were observed only once. The ten largest make up about 0.32% of the sample.

What the work shows at the level of the full study, not this receptor alone: Approximately 4.8% of naive CD4, approximately 3.7% of naive CD8, about 2.4% of memory CD4, and about 0.4% of memory CD8 clonotypes were shared across four donors. Only blood was sampled, and tissue TCR repertoires likely differ from those in blood. Compared with non-shared clonotypes, the clonotypes found in all four sorted-subset donors had higher generation probabilities. Pairwise subsampling indicated that sequencing depth was expected to affect the degree of clonotype sharing among donors. The small number of donors limited the genetic and exposure-history diversity represented. Even with the large sequencing depth, rarefaction of the sorted-subset datasets indicated that sequencing was incomplete. Larger estimated clonotype richness was generally found for naive subsets than for memory subsets.

The donors were healthy, HIV-negative adults who had no recently reported acute infections or vaccinations. Every donor was a Caucasian adult living in Nashville, Tennessee, USA. CD8 memory samples consisted of magnetically selected CD45RO+ cells combined with CCR7-negative CD45RA+ effector memory (TemRA) cells. Blood was collected by leukapheresis, and PBMCs were isolated by Ficoll-Histopaque density gradient centrifugation and then cryopreserved in liquid nitrogen vapor phase. Analytical flow cytometry was used to check the purity and quantity of every magnetically sorted T cell population. Genomic DNA was isolated from each sorted fraction and quantified by UV absorbance on a Nanodrop 2000c. Turning to this clone: No cognate antigen has been identified for it. Per-base qualities were not stored, and no clone one base away is much larger.

The sequence is built from TRBV4-2 and TRBJ2-3, with 8 bases aligning to TRBD1. The sequence derives from a man aged 25 to 45 in good health. The sequenced sample consisted of memory CD8+ T cells sorted from blood. The intended sense of this specimen's cell subset or site label: CD45RO+ cells pooled with CCR7-negative TemRA cells. The DNA sequence is given as TGTGCCAGCAGCCAGGGACAGGTGGCCACAGATACGCAGTATTTT. This gives the protein CASSQGQVATDTQYF.